The sequence of this TCR beta chain was determined in a study of CD4 T cells in relation to SARS-CoV-2 and coronaviruses. Findings and caveats of the study: Crossreactive clones expanded significantly less to SARS-CoV-2 than monoreactive clones.

Before the COVID-19 pandemic, during about 2011-2019, CD4+ T cells were taken from unexposed donors. CD4+ T cells were isolated from the cells after 10 days of culture. Testing used SARS-CoV-2 S/N and four cold-coronavirus spikes on unexposed-donor CD4+ T cells, cells permitting. Each well had two million PBMCs in about 5% human AB serum with IL-2. Half the medium was replaced with IL-2 medium on days 3 and 7. Per the germline V gene, CDR1 is MNHEY and CDR2 is SMNVEV (reference sequence). The V gene lost 2 bases and the J gene lost 4 bases, with 11 bases spanning the gap. The CDR3 length is 14 residues. With respect to this clone: The antigen is not known.

Libraries were prepared by immunoSEQ multiplex PCR; TCRdb keeps only in-frame clonotypes and omits some of them. This table has some 21,000 clones, 74% appearing once. Specimen: CD4+ T cells from PBMCs, cultured in vitro. The TCR comes from a human donor in good health. The chain has TRBV27 and TRBJ2-5, with D uncertain. The DNA of the CDR3 is TGTGCCAGCAGTTTAAAACCCGGTGGAGAGACCCAGTACTTC. Amino acids: CASSLKPGGETQYF.